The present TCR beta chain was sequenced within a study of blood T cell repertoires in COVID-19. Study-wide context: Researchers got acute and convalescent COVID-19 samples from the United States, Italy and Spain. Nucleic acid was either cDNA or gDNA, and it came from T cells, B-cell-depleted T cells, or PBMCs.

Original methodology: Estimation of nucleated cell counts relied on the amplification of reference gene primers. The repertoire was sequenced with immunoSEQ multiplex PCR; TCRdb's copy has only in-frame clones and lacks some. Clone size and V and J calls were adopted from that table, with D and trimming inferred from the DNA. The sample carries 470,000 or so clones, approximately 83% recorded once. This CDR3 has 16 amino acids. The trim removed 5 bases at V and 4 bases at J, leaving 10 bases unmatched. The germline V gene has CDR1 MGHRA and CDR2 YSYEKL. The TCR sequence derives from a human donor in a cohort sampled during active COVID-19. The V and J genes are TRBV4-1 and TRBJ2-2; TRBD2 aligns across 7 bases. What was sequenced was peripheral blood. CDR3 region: CASSRSSGVSTGELFF. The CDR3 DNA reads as TGCGCCAGCAGCAGATCTAGCGGAGTGAGCACCGGGGAGCTGTTTTTT.